This T cell receptor (beta chain) was sequenced during a study of blood T cell repertoires in COVID-19. The wider study: Spain, Italy and the United States supplied samples that represented acute and convalescent COVID-19.

Sequencing was performed with immunoSEQ multiplex PCR; in TCRdb, only in-frame clones are kept and a portion is missing. The sample yields about 250,000 clones, about nine tenths seen once. V trimming: 3 bases; J trimming: 4 bases; junction bases outside the gene matches: 8. This CDR3 comprises 16 residues. CDR1 is MNHEY and CDR2 is SMNVEV in the germline V gene (reference sequence). The V call is TRBV27, the J call TRBJ1-2; 10 bases align to TRBD1. Sequencing was performed on peripheral blood. This clonotype originated in a man in his thirties or forties with COVID-19, enrolled during active disease. The CDR3 loop reads CASSLGTGDGGYGYTF. Written as DNA, the CDR3 is TGTGCCAGCAGTTTGGGGACAGGGGACGGAGGCTATGGCTACACCTTC.